This paragraph covers one TCR beta chain sequence. What it recognizes is unknown. This sample is part of a study of T cells expressing NK-cell markers. Study in general: Each TCR beta repertoire originated in sorted T cells that were CD3+CD56+NKG2C+, CD3+CD56+NKG2C- or CD3+CD56-NKG2C+. Study outcomes and limitations: In a handful of donors, dominant CD3+CD56+NKG2C+ clones formed 1.0-7.0% of CD8+ cells. HCMV specificity was not established for the expanded NKG2C+ T cell clones.

TCRdb reprocessed the 5' RACE reads and stores each CDR3 protein as one record, lacking DNA. The repertoire shows 150,000 or so distinct CDR3 sequences; the top ten hold around 35%. Germline V gene data show CDR1 as LNHDA and CDR2 as SQIVND (reference sequence). The CDR3 spans 18 residues. The chain uses TRBV19 and TRBJ2-2; lacking DNA, the TRBD2 call made by TCRdb goes unchecked. Material for sequencing was blood T cells: a sorted CD56 or NKG2C T cell subset, CD4+ or CD8+ T cells, or bulk PBMC T cells (not recorded which). This TCR was sampled from a woman aged 50 to 60 in good health. Here the CDR3 reads CASSIHPNSGRGTGELFF.